This passage covers 17 T cell receptor beta chains from one sample sequenced in a study of blood T cells in healthy people across ages. Alongside a J-beta primer mix, a sample-barcoded 5' primer served in a second PCR lasting about 7 to 11 cycles. TCRdb fed the 5' RACE reads into MiXCR, producing one record per CDR3 protein. The sample yields roughly 2 million distinct CDR3 sequences, around half seen once. The sequenced material came from blood. These receptors all come from a woman in her thirties or forties in good health.

The J gene is TRBJ2-1, the V gene TRBV7-3, with 10 bases that match TRBD1. The CDR3 is 15 residues long. Germline CDR1 SGHTA, CDR2 FQGTGA. Unmatched junction bases numbered 12, after V lost 6 bases and J lost 10 bases. The CDR3 DNA reads TGTGCCAGCAGTAGCGGACAGGGGGTGGGTGTAGAGCAGTTCTTC. This encodes CASSSGQGVGVEQFF.

This clonotype occurred a few times. The chain recombines TRBV5-1 with TRBJ2-1; TRBD1 aligns across 8 bases. The CDR3 spans 15 residues. Looked up from germline, CDR1 is SGHRS and CDR2 is YFSETQ. After removal of 2 bases from V and 8 bases from J, the junction contained 9 bases not matched to a gene. Written as DNA, the CDR3 is TGCGCCAGCAGCTTATCACAGGGGGGCCGTTATGAGCAGTTCTTC. It specifies CASSLSQGGRYEQFF. The complete variable domain, with remaining parts taken from reference TRBV5-1 and TRBJ2-1, reads KAGVTQTPRYLIKTRGQQVTLSCSPISGHRSVSWYQQTPGQGLQFLFEYFSETQRNKGNFPGRFSGRQFSNSRSEMNVSTLELGDSALYLCASSLSQGGRYEQFFGPGTRLTVL.

This clonotype was found a few times. The gene calls are TRBV7-2 and TRBJ2-4; 7 bases fit TRBD1. CDR3 size: 13 residues. Trimming at V came to 1 base and at J to 15 bases, leaving 9 bases not matched to a gene. Germline CDR1 reads SGHTA; CDR2 reads FQGNSA. CDR3 sequence (DNA): TGTGCCAGCAGCTTAGGAGGCAGGGGGTTCAGGTACTTC. This encodes CASSLGGRGFRYF. The complete variable domain, with remaining parts taken from reference TRBV7-2 and TRBJ2-4, reads GAGVSQSPSNKVTEKGKDVELRCDPISGHTALYWYRQSLGQGLEFLIYFQGNSAPDKSGLPSDRFSAERTGGSVSTLTIQRTQQEDSAVYLCASSLGGRGFRYFGAGTRLSVL.

The chain employs TRBV4-1 and TRBJ2-5; 9 nucleotides line up with TRBD1. CDR3 length: 16 amino acids. V shed 5 bases and J 11 bases; nucleotides not matched to a gene: 18. Germline V lookup: CDR1 MGHRA, CDR2 YSYEKL. DNA of the CDR3: TGCGCCAGCAGCGAGGACCGGGACAGGGTCCATAATGAGCAGTACTTC. It specifies CASSEDRDRVHNEQYF.

This chain links TRBV24-1 with TRBJ2-3; D remains ambiguous. CDR1 is KGHDR and CDR2 is SFDVKD in the germline V gene. The CDR3 is made up of 14 amino acids. V was clipped by 2 bases and J by 7 bases, with 12 bases between them. The CDR3 protein is CATSDWRRSHTQYF. The CDR3 coding sequence is TGTGCCACCAGTGATTGGCGGCGTAGCCATACGCAGTATTTT.

The V and J genes are TRBV4-2 and TRBJ1-5; 7 bases are shared with TRBD1. V shed 0 bases, J shed 0 bases, and the junction held 5 bases outside the gene matches. The CDR3 loop spans 17 amino acids. Per the germline V gene, CDR1 is LGHNA and CDR2 is YNFKEQ. The DNA of the CDR3 is TGTGCCAGCAGCCAAGATGGGCAGGGGGTTAGCAATCAGCCCCAGCATTTT. This codes for CASSQDGQGVSNQPQHF.

The chain joins TRBV6-2 or TRBV6-3 to TRBJ2-1; 9 bases map to TRBD2. Germline V lookup: CDR1 MNHEY, CDR2 SVGEGT. J was trimmed by 8 bases and V by 7 bases; bases with no gene match: 15. The CDR3 is made up of 16 amino acids. CDR3 region: CASNPPTGTSRDEQFF. Here the CDR3 DNA reads TGTGCCAGCAATCCCCCTACCGGGACTAGCAGGGATGAGCAGTTCTTC.

The genes are TRBV25-1 and TRBJ2-5; no clear D. Germline CDR1 is MGHDK and CDR2 is SYGVNS. Trimming stripped 3 bases from V and 4 bases from J, with 9 bases between. CDR3 size: 13 residues. In DNA form, the CDR3 reads TGTGCCAGCAGTGATCCCAAACCAGAGACCCAGTACTTC. As protein: CASSDPKPETQYF.

This chain links TRBV2 with TRBJ1-5; a weak D match, TRBD1 (5 bases). CDR3 length equals 15 residues. CDR1 is SNHLY and CDR2 is FYNNEI in the germline V gene. V was cut by 0 bases and J by 0 bases, with 6 bases left in between. CDR3 region: CASSEAGVSNQPQHF. The CDR3 DNA reads TGTGCCAGCAGTGAAGCGGGGGTTAGCAATCAGCCCCAGCATTTT. Complete variable domain (other parts from reference TRBV2 and TRBJ1-5): EPEVTQTPSHQVTQMGQEVILRCVPISNHLYFYWYRQILGQKVEFLVSFYNNEISEKSEIFDDQFSVERPDGSNFTLKIRSTKLEDSAMYFCASSEAGVSNQPQHFGDGTRLSIL.

The J gene is TRBJ2-5, the V gene TRBV4-2; 9 bases line up with TRBD1. This CDR3 is built from 15 residues. Germline-derived CDR1 and CDR2 are LGHNA and YNFKEQ. V lost 2 bases to trimming and J lost 5 bases; unmatched junction nucleotides: 6. CDR3 bases: TGTGCCAGCAGCCAATTCTGGGACAGGGCGGAGACCCAGTACTTC. Translation: CASSQFWDRAETQYF.

The genes are TRBV7-9 and TRBJ1-2; tentatively, D is TRBD1 (5 bases). Looked up from germline, CDR1 is SEHNR and CDR2 is FQNEAQ (reference sequence). Trimming stripped 5 bases from V and 8 bases from J, with 15 bases between. There are 13 residues in the CDR3. DNA of the CDR3: TGTGCCAGCAGCGCGAGAAGGGGCGCGGGCTACACCTTC. It encodes CASSARRGAGYTF.

This sequence joins TRBV7-9 and TRBJ2-7, with D possibly TRBD1 on 6 matching bases. V shed 4 bases and J shed 3 bases, with 22 bases lying between them. The CDR3 is 17 amino acids. The V gene's germline CDR1 is SEHNR and CDR2 FQNEAQ (reference sequence). The CDR3 nucleotides read TGTGCCAGCAGCTACGGACAGAGGCACAGTTCCCTCTACGAGCAGTACTTC. Translation: CASSYGQRHSSLYEQYF.

This clonotype was observed once. V and J are TRBV4-3 and TRBJ2-5; the match to TRBD2 covers 14 bases. V lost 4 bases to trimming and J lost 9 bases; unmatched junction nucleotides: 10. The germline gives CDR1 LGHNA, CDR2 YSLEER. The CDR3 runs to 16 residues. The CDR3 bases are TGCGCCAGCAGCCTCCCTGGGACTAGCGGGGGATTGGCCCAGTACTTC. It is translated as CASSLPGTSGGLAQYF.

The rearrangement uses TRBV7-9 and TRBJ2-7, with D possibly TRBD2 on 7 matching bases. Germline lookup yields CDR1 SEHNR and CDR2 FQNEAQ (reference sequence). V was trimmed by 6 bases and J by 5 bases, leaving 17 bases between them. CDR3 length equals 14 residues. CDR3 sequence reads: CASRREAGAHEQYF. CDR3 DNA sequence: TGTGCCAGCAGGAGAGAGGCGGGGGCGCACGAGCAGTACTTC. Supplemented by reference TRBV7-9 and TRBJ2-7, the full variable domain reads DTGVSQNPRHKITKRGQNVTFRCDPISEHNRLYWYRQTLGQGPEFLTYFQNEAQLEKSRLLSDRFSAERPKGSFSTLEIQRTEQGDSAMYLCASRREAGAHEQYFGPGTRLTVT.

The table lists this clonotype with a few counts. In DNA form, the CDR3 reads TGCGCCAGCAGCCGATCGACAGGGTATAATTCACCCCTCCACTTT. Its protein is CASSRSTGYNSPLHF. The V call is TRBV4-1, the J call TRBJ1-6; 7 bases align to TRBD1. Trimming removed 4 bases from V and 4 bases from J; junction bases left unmatched: 4. The CDR3 extends over 15 amino acids. Germline loops: CDR1 MGHRA, CDR2 YSYEKL.

Notes on this clonotype: A read error may account for a junction end that differs from germline. V usage is TRBV12-3 or TRBV12-4 and J usage is TRBJ2-3; D remains unclear. The CDR3 is 12 residues long. The CDR3 protein is CAGSFGTDTQYF. In nucleotides, the CDR3 is TGTGCCGGCAGTTTCGGCACAGATACGCAGTATTTT.

This clonotype was recorded at least ten times. The chain employs TRBV7-9 and TRBJ2-1; possible D gene TRBD2, 7 bases. V shed 1 base and J shed 2 bases, with 9 bases lying between them. The CDR3 totals 15 residues. Germline CDR1 SEHNR, CDR2 FQNEAQ (reference sequence). CDR3 residues: CASSLEGGAYNEQFF. The DNA of the CDR3 is TGTGCCAGCAGCTTAGAGGGGGGGGCCTACAATGAGCAGTTCTTC.